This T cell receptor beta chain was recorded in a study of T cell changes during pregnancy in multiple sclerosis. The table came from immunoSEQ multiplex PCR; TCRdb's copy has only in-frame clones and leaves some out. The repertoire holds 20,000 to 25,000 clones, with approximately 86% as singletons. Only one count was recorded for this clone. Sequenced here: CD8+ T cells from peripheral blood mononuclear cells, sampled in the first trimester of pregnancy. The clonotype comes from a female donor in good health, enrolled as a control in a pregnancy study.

The CDR3 sequence: CASTQVGAGYEQYF. As DNA, the CDR3 is TGTGCCAGCACCCAGGTGGGGGCTGGCTACGAGCAGTACTTC. The chain employs TRBV6-1 and TRBJ2-7; tentatively, D is TRBD1 (6 bases). Trimming pared 7 bases from V and 3 bases from J, leaving 16 bases between. The CDR3 sequence is 14 residues long. Looked up from germline, CDR1 is MNHNS and CDR2 is SASEGT.